These 21 T cell receptor beta chains share one sample of origin, sequenced in a study of blood T cells in healthy people across ages. Alongside a J-beta primer mix, a sample-barcoded 5' primer served in a second PCR lasting about 7 to 11 cycles. TCRdb analysed the 5' RACE reads with MiXCR anew, one entry per CDR3 protein. The sample holds 1.8 million or so distinct CDR3 sequences, about two fifths seen once. Sequencing was performed on blood. Receptors were obtained from a human donor in good health.

Concerning this clonotype: At one of its ends the junction is not consistent with the germline gene, which may arise from a read error. The chain combines TRBV9 with TRBJ2-1; D call uncertain. Germline loops: CDR1 SGDLS, CDR2 YYNGEE. The CDR3 covers 15 residues. CDR3: CASGVDGNSYNEQFF. The CDR3, as DNA: TGTGCCAGCGGCGTAGATGGAAACTCCTACAATGAGCAGTTCTTC.

This clonotype was counted a few times. The chain employs TRBV6-2 or TRBV6-3 and TRBJ2-1, with a tentative D call TRBD1 (8 bases). The germline gives CDR1 MNHEY, CDR2 SVGEGT. Trimming shortened V by 4 bases and J by 2 bases, and 15 bases separated the two germline ends. The CDR3 sequence is 16 residues long. The DNA for the CDR3 is TGTGCCAGCAGTTCAAAAACAGGGGGGGCCTACAATGAGCAGTTCTTC. The encoded protein is CASSSKTGGAYNEQFF.

Remarks on this clonotype: In this CDR3 the conserved last residue, phenylalanine or tryptophan, is missing, so a read error is likely. The chain combines TRBV12-3 or TRBV12-4 with TRBJ1-2, with D unresolved. CDR3 length: 13 residues. V lost 4 bases and J 8 bases, leaving 14 bases between the germline ends. The DNA for the CDR3 is TGTGCCAGCAGTTCATCCGGACCCGGGGGCTACACCCTC. As protein: CASSSSGPGGYTL.

J is TRBJ1-6 and V is TRBV5-6; TRBD1 aligns across 7 bases. V lost 4 bases, J lost 7 bases, and 8 bases stayed unmatched. CDR1 and CDR2 from the germline V gene are SGHDT and YYEEEE. This CDR3 has 15 residues. DNA for the CDR3: TGTGCCAGCAGCGGAAAGACAGGGCGGAATTCACCCCTCCACTTT. Residues: CASSGKTGRNSPLHF.

This clonotype was observed many times. J is TRBJ2-7 and V is TRBV12-3 or TRBV12-4, with 8 bases that match TRBD1. The CDR3 is 16 amino acids. V lost 4 bases to trimming and J lost 0 bases; unmatched junction nucleotides: 8. CDR3 DNA sequence: TGTGCCAGCAGTTCCAGGGACAGGAGATACTCCTACGAGCAGTACTTC. Translating gives CASSSRDRRYSYEQYF.

This clonotype showed up many times. This rearrangement joins TRBV29-1 to TRBJ2-5; D gene ambiguous. Germline assignment: CDR1 SQVTM and CDR2 ANQGSEA. The ends were cut back, 4 bases at V and 1 base at J, with 7 bases in the middle. The CDR3 is 12 residues long. The DNA of the CDR3 is TGCAGCGTTGGACACCTCCAAGAGACCCAGTACTTC. It yields the protein CSVGHLQETQYF.

This clonotype was seen more than once but under ten times. J is TRBJ2-3 and V is TRBV24-1; 8 nucleotides align to TRBD1. This CDR3 has 15 amino acids. Trimming removed 3 bases from V and 4 bases from J; junction bases left unmatched: 5. Germline V gene lookup returns CDR1 KGHDR and CDR2 SFDVKD. CDR3 protein: CATSDQRQGPDTQYF. The CDR3 DNA reads TGTGCCACCAGTGATCAAAGACAGGGGCCAGATACGCAGTATTTT.

The genes are TRBV4-2 and TRBJ1-5; D is ambiguous. Trimming stripped 3 bases from V and 3 bases from J, with 18 bases between. The CDR3 is 17 residues long. The germline gives CDR1 LGHNA, CDR2 YNFKEQ. As DNA, the CDR3 is TGTGCCAGCAGCCAGCCTCTCACAAAAGACACCAATCAGCCCCAGCATTTT. Translating it yields CASSQPLTKDTNQPQHF.

This clonotype was counted ten times or more. The rearrangement joins TRBV29-1 to TRBJ2-1; 8 bases are shared with TRBD1. Germline loops: CDR1 SQVTM, CDR2 ANQGSEA. Losses at the gene ends were 5 bases for V and 7 bases for J; bases not matched to a gene: 4. The CDR3 is made up of 12 amino acids. CDR3: CSVQGARNEQFF. The CDR3 bases are TGCAGCGTTCAGGGGGCGAGGAATGAGCAGTTCTTC.

With respect to this clonotype: Its ends do not fully match the called genes, so a read error is possible. The chain links TRBV24-1 to TRBJ2-5; the match to TRBD1 covers 7 bases. The CDR3 contains 13 residues. CDR1 and CDR2 (germline): KGHDR, SFDVKD. Written as DNA, the CDR3 is TGTGCCACCTCGGGACAGCACCAAGAGGCCCAGTACTTC. It translates to CATSGQHQEAQYF.

CDR3 region: CASKPDPNQPQHF. As DNA, the CDR3 is TGTGCCAGCAAACCGGATCCGAATCAGCCCCAGCATTTT. The chain recombines TRBV6-1 with TRBJ1-5; D remains unclear. The germline V gene has CDR1 MNHNS and CDR2 SASEGT. This CDR3 comprises 13 residues. V was shortened by 7 bases and J by 4 bases, with 11 bases between the two germline ends.

This sequence joins TRBV2 and TRBJ1-4, with 11 nucleotides matching TRBD1. Germline values: CDR1 SNHLY, CDR2 FYNNEI. The CDR3 spans 15 residues. V was clipped by 8 bases and J by 6 bases; unmatched bases: 8. CDR3 sequence (DNA): TGTGCCAGCCGACGGACAGGGGGCATGGATGAAAAACTGTTTTTT. It encodes CASRRTGGMDEKLFF.

The DNA for the CDR3 is TGTGCCAGCAGCCAGCGGGGGGGCCTAGAGACCCAGTACTTC. Protein product: CASSQRGGLETQYF. The V call is TRBV6-6, the J call TRBJ2-5; TRBD2 matches at 10 bases. CDR1 and CDR2 from the germline V gene are MNHNY and SVGAGI (reference sequence). Trimming removed 6 bases from V and 4 bases from J; junction bases left unmatched: 5. The CDR3 has 14 amino acids.

The genes are TRBV9 and TRBJ1-6; 8 bases agree with TRBD1. V was clipped by 2 bases and J by 3 bases; unmatched bases: 1. CDR3 length equals 15 residues. CDR1 is SGDLS and CDR2 is YYNGEE in the germline V gene. DNA of the CDR3: TGTGCCAGCAGCGTCGACAGGGGCTATAATTCACCCCTCCACTTT. Its translation is CASSVDRGYNSPLHF.

This clonotype was found a few times. V and J are TRBV4-3 and TRBJ2-3; D unclear. Trimming took off 1 base at V and 2 bases at J, with 16 bases between the two ends. Germline CDR1 is LGHNA and CDR2 is YSLEER. The CDR3 is 17 residues long. CDR3 sequence (DNA): TGCGCCAGCAGCCAAGGCCCGGGCCGGCCCCCCACAGATACGCAGTATTTT. It is translated as CASSQGPGRPPTDTQYF.

The table lists this clonotype with a few counts. The gene calls are TRBV29-1 and TRBJ1-2; no firm D call. The CDR3 totals 14 residues. The V and J ends lost 3 bases and 1 base respectively, with 12 bases between them. Germline loops: CDR1 SQVTM, CDR2 ANQGSEA. The CDR3 loop is CSVDLSARNYGYTF. CDR3 DNA: TGCAGCGTTGATCTGTCAGCTCGTAACTATGGCTACACCTTC.

The chain combines TRBV27 with TRBJ2-7; no clear D gene. This CDR3 has 13 amino acids. The ends were cut back, 6 bases at V and 3 bases at J, with 12 bases in the middle. Germline CDR1 is MNHEY and CDR2 is SMNVEV (reference sequence). CDR3 bases: TGTGCCAGCAGCTCAGGCATCGGCTACGAGCAGTACTTC. As protein: CASSSGIGYEQYF.

The V and J genes are TRBV10-3 and TRBJ2-3; 12 bases are a match to TRBD2. The V segment lost 2 bases and the J segment 2 bases; nucleotides outside the gene matches: 5. Germline V gene sequence: CDR1 ENHRY, CDR2 SYGVKD. This CDR3 has 17 residues. In DNA form, the CDR3 reads TGTGCCATCAGTGAGGGGGGACTAGCGGGCATCACAGATACGCAGTATTTT. It codes for CAISEGGLAGITDTQYF.

In regard to this clonotype: No conserved phenylalanine or tryptophan is present at the end of the CDR3, so a read error is the likely explanation. The chain recombines TRBV10-3 with TRBJ2-2; D may be TRBD1 (5 bases). V was clipped by 0 bases and J by 0 bases, with 8 bases between them. Per germline, CDR1 ENHRY and CDR2 SYGVKD. CDR3 length equals 16 residues. The CDR3 sequence is CAISESEGANTGELFS. DNA of the CDR3: TGTGCCATCAGTGAGTCGGAAGGGGCGAACACCGGGGAGCTGTTTTCT.

The CDR3 bases are TGCGCCAGCAGCCCCCAGACGGGGGGGCATTACAATGAGCAGTTCTTC. Protein product: CASSPQTGGHYNEQFF. The chain couples TRBV4-3 to TRBJ2-1; 8 nucleotides line up with TRBD2. V was clipped by 4 bases and J by 4 bases; unmatched bases: 9. The length of the CDR3 is 16 residues. CDR1 and CDR2 from the germline V gene are LGHNA and YSLEER.

This chain joins TRBV6-2 or TRBV6-3 and TRBJ2-1; 9 bases match TRBD2. The CDR3 runs to 20 residues. CDR1 MNHEY and CDR2 SVGEGT come from the germline V gene. After removal of 4 bases from V and 5 bases from J, the junction contained 21 bases not matched to a gene. The CDR3 bases are TGTGCCAGCAGTTCCACCTCAGGGAGCGGGGGGCCCCCAGAAGACAATGAGCAGTTCTTC. This codes for CASSSTSGSGGPPEDNEQFF.